This T cell receptor beta chain was sequenced in a study of cytomegalovirus exposure and HLA in healthy donors. The germline V gene has CDR1 MDHEN and CDR2 SYDVKM. The CDR3 runs 15 residues. The V gene end was trimmed by 5 bases and the J gene end by 9 bases; junction bases not matched to a gene: 12. Notes on this clone: As yet, its antigen is unknown.

Study outcomes and limitations: Presence/absence analyses assumed roughly uniform sequencing depth across donors, which may not hold. In a later analysis, across HLA loci, associated TCR counts were highest for DRB1, lowest for HLA-C. Cytomegalovirus association was listed for about 150 TCR beta chains.

Researchers ran the PCR with 60 Vbeta and 13 Jbeta primers. TCRdb's table, derived via immunoSEQ multiplex PCR, lists solely in-frame clones and lacks some. The sample's table shows more than 30,000 clones. Sequencing was done on a sample of PBMCs. V is TRBV28 and J is TRBJ2-3; 9 bases map to TRBD1. The sequence was obtained from a man between 35 and 55 years old in good health and CMV-seropositive. The CDR3 loop reads CASSTPGQGFGTQYF. Here the CDR3 DNA reads TGTGCCAGCAGTACCCCGGGACAGGGATTCGGCACGCAGTATTTT.